This T cell receptor beta chain was identified during a study of blood T cells in healthy people across ages. Study-wide context: About one barcoded beta molecule was captured per two T cells (by template switching).

General observations from the study: Long-lived and aged donors differed, with more naive CD4+ cells and higher diversity in the long-lived.

The CDR3 spans 12 residues. Trimming left V 0 bases short and J 7 bases short, with 9 bases between. The germline V gene has CDR1 DFQATT and CDR2 SNEGSKA (reference sequence). The authors ran a second PCR of roughly 6 to 12 cycles using a sample-barcoded 5' primer and a J-beta primer mix. MiXCR, applied by TCRdb to the 5' RACE reads, yields one record per CDR3 protein. Of about 770,000 distinct CDR3 sequences in the sample, around 45% were seen once. Of note for this clonotype: Its antigen is unknown.

The sequence came from a man aged 55 to 70 in good health. The genes are TRBV20-1 and TRBJ1-2; D not certain. The sequenced sample was blood. The CDR3 here is CSARDRNVGYTF. In DNA form, the CDR3 reads TGCAGTGCTAGAGATCGAAACGTTGGCTACACCTTC.